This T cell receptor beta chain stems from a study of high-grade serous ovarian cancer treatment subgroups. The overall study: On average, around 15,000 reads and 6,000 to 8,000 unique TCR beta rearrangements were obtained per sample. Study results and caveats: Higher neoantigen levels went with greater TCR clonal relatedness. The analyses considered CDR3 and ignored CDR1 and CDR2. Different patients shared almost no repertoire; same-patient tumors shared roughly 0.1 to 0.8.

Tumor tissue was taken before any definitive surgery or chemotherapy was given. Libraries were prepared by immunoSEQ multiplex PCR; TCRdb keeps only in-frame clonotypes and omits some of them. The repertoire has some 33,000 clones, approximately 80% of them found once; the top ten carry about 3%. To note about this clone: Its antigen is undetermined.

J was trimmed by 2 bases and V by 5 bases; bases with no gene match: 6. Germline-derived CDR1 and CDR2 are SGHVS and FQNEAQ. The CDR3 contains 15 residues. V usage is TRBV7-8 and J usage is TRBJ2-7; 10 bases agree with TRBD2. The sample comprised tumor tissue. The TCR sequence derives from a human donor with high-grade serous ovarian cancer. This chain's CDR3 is CASSPRLAGPYEQYF. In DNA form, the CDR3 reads TGTGCCAGCAGCCCGCGACTAGCGGGCCCCTACGAGCAGTACTTC.